The 16 T cell receptor beta chains presented below share a single source sample, sequenced in a study of glioma-infiltrating T cells after dendritic cell vaccination. Some clones are missing from TCRdb's copy, which holds only in-frame ones; the method was immunoSEQ multiplex PCR. The sample has roughly 85,000 clones, 85% seen once. Time point in this sample: after dendritic cell vaccination, including at tumor progression/relapse. Sequenced material: blood, taken after dendritic cell vaccination. These receptors were obtained from a human donor with glioblastoma.

This chain joins TRBV7-2 and TRBJ2-2, with 10 bases matching TRBD1. The CDR3 loop spans 15 amino acids. Germline values: CDR1 SGHTA, CDR2 FQGNSA. The V gene end was trimmed by 5 bases and the J gene end by 5 bases; junction bases not matched to a gene: 5. DNA of the CDR3: TGTGCCAGCAGCACAAGGGGACAGGGGACCGGGGAGCTGTTTTTT. Translation gives CASSTRGQGTGELFF.

V usage is TRBV10-3 and J usage is TRBJ2-7, with 9 bases aligning to TRBD2. The CDR3 totals 15 residues. The ends lost 6 bases at V and 2 bases at J; junction bases unmatched: 8. Germline V gene sequence: CDR1 ENHRY, CDR2 SYGVKD. CDR3 bases: TGTGCCATCAGCTCTGGACTAGCGAGACCCTACGAGCAGTACTTC. As protein: CAISSGLARPYEQYF.

This sequence joins TRBV18 and TRBJ1-1; D is undetermined. This CDR3 contains 16 residues. Germline V lookup: CDR1 KGHSH, CDR2 LQKENI. With 3 bases removed from V and 0 bases from J, the gap between germline ends came to 14 bases. The CDR3 loop is CASSPEVTYVNTEAFF. CDR3 DNA: TGTGCCAGCTCACCGGAGGTTACCTACGTGAACACTGAAGCTTTCTTT.

The CDR3 is CAWHQGGTYEQYF. The DNA for the CDR3 is TGTGCCTGGCACCAGGGCGGAACCTACGAGCAGTACTTC. The chain carries TRBV30 and TRBJ2-7; possible D gene TRBD1, 5 bases. The germline gives CDR1 GTSNPN, CDR2 SVGIG (reference sequence). V was pared by 5 bases and J by 2 bases, with 13 bases between. The CDR3 runs 13 residues.

To note about this clone: The limits of the CDR3 on the DNA are not certain, so only TCRdb's listed CDR3 is given. V usage is TRBV21-1 and J usage is TRBJ2-2; the DNA was not compared with TRBD1, the D call given in the table. TRBV21-1 is a pseudogene. The CDR3 region is 16 residues in length, termini included. The CDR3: CASSKVGTGNTGELFF.

The chain employs TRBV12-5 and TRBJ2-5, with 10 bases that match TRBD1. V was pared by 4 bases and J by 4 bases, with 3 bases of the junction left unmatched. Germline-derived CDR1 and CDR2 are LGHNT and FRNRAP. The CDR3 is 14 residues long. CDR3: CASGSGTGVETQYF. CDR3 DNA sequence: TGTGCTAGTGGTTCCGGGACAGGGGTAGAGACCCAGTACTTC.

In nucleotides, the CDR3 is TGTGCCAGTAGTCAATCCCGGTCCCGCGATACGCAGTATTTT. This gives the protein CASSQSRSRDTQYF. The chain combines TRBV19 with TRBJ2-3; no clear D gene. This CDR3 spans 14 amino acids. CDR1 is LNHDA, CDR2 SQIVND, per germline (reference sequence). Trimming stripped 5 bases from V and 6 bases from J, with 15 bases between.

The rearrangement uses TRBV2 and TRBJ2-5; 12 bases agree with TRBD2. The CDR3 is 13 residues long. Germline lookup yields CDR1 SNHLY and CDR2 FYNNEI. V gave up 4 bases and J gave up 11 bases; unmatched junction bases: 5. CDR3 sequence (DNA): TGTGCCAGCAGTGGACTAGCGGGAGTAAAGCAGTACTTC. Translated, it gives CASSGLAGVKQYF.

This clone has a single count. The chain employs TRBV19 and TRBJ1-6; TRBD1 might be the D (6 bases). The V end was cut by 1 base, the J end by 7 bases, with 8 bases between. Per the germline V gene, CDR1 is LNHDA and CDR2 is SQIVND (reference sequence). The CDR3 loop spans 14 amino acids. In DNA form, the CDR3 reads TGTGCCAGTAGTATAGGCAGGGGAAATTCACCCCTCCACTTT. This translates into CASSIGRGNSPLHF.

V gene TRBV19 combines with J gene TRBJ2-3, with TRBD2 matching 9 bases. Germline assignment: CDR1 LNHDA and CDR2 SQIVND (reference sequence). The CDR3 runs 17 residues. With 5 bases clipped from V and 5 bases from J, the junction kept 14 bases outside the gene matches. The CDR3 loop reads CASSDPGLAFGRDTQYF. The CDR3 nucleotides are TGTGCCAGTAGTGATCCGGGACTAGCTTTTGGTAGAGATACGCAGTATTTT.

The chain recombines TRBV4-1 with TRBJ1-1; D possibly corresponds to TRBD1 (5 bases). Between the trimmed V and J ends, which lost 1 base and 1 base, there was a span of 16 bases. CDR1 MGHRA and CDR2 YSYEKL come from the germline V gene. This CDR3 region has 17 residues. CDR3: CASSQGKTGVGNTEAFF. The CDR3, as DNA: TGCGCCAGCAGCCAAGGGAAAACAGGTGTGGGGAACACTGAAGCTTTCTTT.

This clone was seen a few times. This chain uses TRBV28 with TRBJ2-5; 10 bases fit TRBD1. The CDR3 has 15 residues. Germline trimming cut 8 bases from V and 0 bases from J; bases unmatched to any gene: 6. Per the germline V gene, CDR1 is MDHEN and CDR2 is SYDVKM. The CDR3 DNA reads TGTGCCAGCTGGAGGGACAGGGGAGACCAAGAGACCCAGTACTTC. Its translation is CASWRDRGDQETQYF.

The chain uses TRBV7-3 and TRBJ2-5, with 11 bases fitting TRBD2. CDR3 size: 16 residues. V gave up 4 bases and J gave up 0 bases; unmatched junction bases: 4. The germline CDR1 and CDR2 sequences are SGHTA and FQGTGA. The CDR3 loop reads CASSSGLADYQETQYF. In DNA, the CDR3 is TGTGCCAGCAGCTCGGGACTAGCGGACTACCAAGAGACCCAGTACTTC.

V and J are TRBV15 and TRBJ1-6; 8 bases align to TRBD1. Germline assignment: CDR1 LNHNV and CDR2 YYDKDF (reference sequence). The CDR3 length is 15 residues. V trimming: 0 bases; J trimming: 7 bases; junction bases outside the gene matches: 2. This CDR3 reads CATSREQGGNSPLHF. The DNA for the CDR3 is TGTGCCACCAGCAGAGAACAGGGGGGAAATTCACCCCTCCACTTT.

The V call is TRBV2, the J call TRBJ2-7, with D perhaps TRBD2 (6 bases). Germline CDR1 reads SNHLY; CDR2 reads FYNNEI. Trimming left V 8 bases short and J 4 bases short, with 24 bases between. The CDR3 sequence is 16 residues long. The CDR3 loop reads CASLLRGVGLGYEQYF. CDR3 nucleotides: TGTGCCAGCCTACTCAGAGGGGTGGGACTGGGGTACGAGCAGTACTTC.

This chain uses TRBV4-1 with TRBJ1-4; 7 nucleotides agree with TRBD1. The ends lost 4 bases at V and 3 bases at J; junction bases unmatched: 5. The CDR3 runs 15 residues. The germline gives CDR1 MGHRA, CDR2 YSYEKL. The CDR3 bases are TGCGCCAGCAGCCCACTGACAGGGTCTAATGAAAAACTGTTTTTT. This gives the protein CASSPLTGSNEKLFF.